This T cell receptor beta chain is from a study of spatial heterogeneity in lung cancer. Looking at the study overall: There were consistently more beta-chain sequences detected than alpha-chain sequences. Within raw reads, each unique TCR and UMI combination appeared on average more than ten times.

Stated time point: sample taken at primary tumor resection. Whole RNA, which was extracted from tumor, nontumor lung tissue or frozen PBMC, was sequenced without any cell sorting. This clonotype was observed at least ten times. Its specificity is unknown. Trimming shortened V by 6 bases and J by 0 bases, and 5 bases separated the two germline ends. The CDR3 covers 13 residues. Germline V gene data show CDR1 as ENHRY and CDR2 as SYGVKD. A distinct unique molecular identifier was carried by each TCR cDNA molecule. TCRdb used MiXCR to reprocess the 5' RACE reads, holding one entry per CDR3 protein. The sample has tens of thousands of distinct CDR3 sequences; approximately 8.9% are singletons. Broader study findings: Relative to follow-up, resection was when ubiquitous expanded tumor TCRs appeared more in blood.

This specimen consisted of PBMCs, obtained at surgery. The receptor comes from a male donor with early-stage non-small cell lung cancer. The J gene is TRBJ2-2, the V gene TRBV10-3, with no clear D. CDR3 protein: CAISSSNTGELFF. For the CDR3, the DNA is TGTGCCATCAGCTCGTCGAACACCGGGGAGCTGTTTTTT.